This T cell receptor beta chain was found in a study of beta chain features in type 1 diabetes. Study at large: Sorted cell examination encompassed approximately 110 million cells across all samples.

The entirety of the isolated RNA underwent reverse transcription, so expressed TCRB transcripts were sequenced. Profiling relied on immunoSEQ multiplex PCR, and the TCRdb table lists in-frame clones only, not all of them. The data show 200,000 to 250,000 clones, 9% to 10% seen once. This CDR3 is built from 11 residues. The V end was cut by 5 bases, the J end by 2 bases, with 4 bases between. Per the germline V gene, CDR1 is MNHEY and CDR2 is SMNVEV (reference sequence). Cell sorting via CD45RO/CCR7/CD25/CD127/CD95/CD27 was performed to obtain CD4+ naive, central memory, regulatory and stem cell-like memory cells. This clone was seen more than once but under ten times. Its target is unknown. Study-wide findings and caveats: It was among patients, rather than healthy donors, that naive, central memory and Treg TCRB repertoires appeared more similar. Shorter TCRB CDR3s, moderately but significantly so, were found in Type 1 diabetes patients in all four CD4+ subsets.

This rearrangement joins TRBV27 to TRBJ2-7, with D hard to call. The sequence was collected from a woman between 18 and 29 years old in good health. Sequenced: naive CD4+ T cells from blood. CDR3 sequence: CASSSTYEQYF. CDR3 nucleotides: TGTGCCAGCAGTAGCACCTACGAGCAGTACTTC.